This T cell receptor beta chain appears in the sequencing data of a study of chemoradiotherapy in HPV16-positive cancers (dated by TCRdb to about 2022). Broadly, across the study: Candidate HPV-specific T-cell clones and common TCR motifs were defined through functional T-cell assays on cells from a couple of HPV16-positive patients. The candidate HPV-specific TCRs and motifs were subsequently tracked in TCR repertoires obtained from roughly 78 patients with HPV-related cancers. Whether T-cell immunity against the HPV oncoproteins E6 and E7 changes during chemoradiotherapy and whether survival is affected by this immunity were examined in the study.

Because repertoires were sampled repeatedly during chemoradiotherapy, clonal expansion in the tumor microenvironment could be followed. The CDR3 runs 14 residues from the cysteine to the phenylalanine. Just CDR3 DNA is preserved here, 42 bases in frame from base 1. V is cut by 1 base and J by 4 bases, and the space between the germline ends is 10 bases. CDR1 and CDR2 were assigned from the germline V gene as MGHRA and YSYEKL. Beyond this particular receptor, the publication reports: In HPV16-positive patients, expansion of HPV-responsive T cells during chemoradiotherapy was found to be associated with improved recurrence-free survival. Only a couple of HPV16-positive patients were used to derive the functional definition of HPV-specific T cells, and the survival association was reported for HPV16-positive patients. Expansion of candidate HPV-specific clones and E7-related TCR motifs was observed in the tumor microenvironment during treatment, whereas no such expansion was observed for non-HPV-specific T cells.

Library creation used the immunoSEQ multiplex PCR assay. TCRdb obtained this table from immuneACCESS and retained in-frame rearrangements with V and J assigned. These tables miss some clones; where compared with another copy, unresolved V genes account for less than half of the shortfall, and the remainder is unexplained. This sample is represented by about 300 clones; 85% to 95% of them were singletons. Approximately 10% of the sample belongs to the ten largest clones. In regard to this clone: Which antigen it targets is not known. It has no much larger one-base neighbor in the sample; base qualities were not kept.

The clonotype was recovered from a human donor with HPV-associated anogenital cancer. This chain joins TRBV4-1 to TRBJ1-2, with the D segment identity uncertain. The sample here was tumor tissue, taken from a patient who underwent chemoradiotherapy. The sequenced DNA: TGCGCCAGCAGCCAAGTGACGGAAGGCTATGGCTACACCTTC. This codes for CASSQVTEGYGYTF.